This T cell receptor (beta chain) derives from a study of T cells in Graves' hyperthyroidism and ophthalmopathy. Ophthalmopathy cases met thresholds of Clinical Activity Score at least 3, NOSPECS grade at least 4 and duration under 3 months. Diagnostic assessment was based on clinical symptoms, serum thyroxine and TRAb, thyroid ultrasound and orbital computed tomography. This clonotype was counted at least ten times. The antigen remains unidentified. Amplification of TCR beta CDR3 regions used RNA as the template. First-round RT-PCR with HTBI primers amplified the TCR CDR3 region. Each CDR3 protein is one row after TCRdb ran MiXCR on the multiplex PCR reads. The repertoire includes approximately 610,000 distinct CDR3 sequences, approximately 14% of them detected once, and approximately 4.3% sits in the top ten. The CDR3 totals 14 residues. The V gene's germline CDR1 is MNHEY and CDR2 SVGEGT. V lost 0 bases and J 8 bases, leaving 11 bases between the germline ends.

Findings and limits, study-wide: In the blood, most expanded thyroid clonotypes above 0.001 appeared as well. Progression to ophthalmopathy was predicted a median of approximately 6.4 months early.

The V call is TRBV6-2 or TRBV6-3, the J call TRBJ1-5, with no clear D. This receptor was obtained from a woman in her thirties or forties with Graves' ophthalmopathy. The sequencing sample was made of blood. For the CDR3, the DNA is TGTGCCAGCAGTTACTCTCCTCGGTTTGAGCCCCAGCATTTT. As protein: CASSYSPRFEPQHF.